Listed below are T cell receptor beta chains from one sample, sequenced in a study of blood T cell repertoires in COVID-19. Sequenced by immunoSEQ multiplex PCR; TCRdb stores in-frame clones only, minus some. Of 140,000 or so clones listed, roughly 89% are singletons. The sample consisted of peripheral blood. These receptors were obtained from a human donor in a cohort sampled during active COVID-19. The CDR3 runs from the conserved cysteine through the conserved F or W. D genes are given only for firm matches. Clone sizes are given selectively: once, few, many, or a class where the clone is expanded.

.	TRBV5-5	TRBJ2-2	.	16	CASSFRGFANTGELFF	TGTGCCAGCAGCTTCAGAGGGTTCGCGAACACCGGGGAGCTGTTTTTT
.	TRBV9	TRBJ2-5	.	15	CASSVDSTTEETQYF	TGTGCCAGCAGCGTAGATTCGACAACAGAAGAGACCCAGTACTTC
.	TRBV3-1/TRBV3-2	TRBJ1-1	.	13	CASRSTSGTEAFF	TGTGCCAGCAGGTCAACGTCCGGGACTGAAGCTTTCTTT
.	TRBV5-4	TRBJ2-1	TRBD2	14	CASSLSGGLDEQFF	TGTGCCAGCAGCTTGAGCGGGGGTCTCGATGAGCAGTTCTTC
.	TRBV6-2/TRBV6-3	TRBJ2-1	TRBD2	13	CASSGTSGGEQFF	TGTGCCAGCAGCGGGACTAGCGGCGGTGAGCAGTTCTTC
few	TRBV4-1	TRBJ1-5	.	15	CASSQGSLANQPQHF	TGCGCCAGCAGCCAAGGTTCACTCGCTAATCAGCCCCAGCATTTT
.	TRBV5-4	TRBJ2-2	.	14	CASSFIRDSGELFF	TGTGCCAGCAGCTTCATCAGGGACTCCGGGGAGCTGTTTTTT
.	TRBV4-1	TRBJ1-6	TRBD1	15	CASSQRDRWNSPLHF	TGCGCCAGCAGCCAAAGGGACAGGTGGAATTCACCCCTCCACTTT
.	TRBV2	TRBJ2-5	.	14	CASSEGGYQETQYF	TGTGCCAGCAGTGAGGGCGGGTACCAAGAGACCCAGTACTTC
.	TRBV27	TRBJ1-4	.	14	CASSFHSGNRGLFF	TGTGCCAGCAGTTTCCATTCCGGGAACAGAGGACTGTTTTTT
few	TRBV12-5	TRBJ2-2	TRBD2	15	CASGPGTSGTGELFF	TGTGCTAGTGGTCCCGGGACTAGCGGTACCGGGGAGCTGTTTTTT
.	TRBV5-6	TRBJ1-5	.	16	CASSLAGDIGNQPQHF	TGTGCCAGCAGCTTGGCTGGGGACATTGGGAATCAGCCCCAGCATTTT
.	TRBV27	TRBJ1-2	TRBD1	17	CASSLVDPGQGDYGYTF	TGTGCCAGCAGTTTAGTGGATCCGGGACAGGGGGACTATGGCTACACCTTC
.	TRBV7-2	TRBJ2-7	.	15	CASSLKGPKTNEQYF	TGTGCCAGCAGCTTAAAGGGTCCCAAGACTAACGAGCAGTACTTC
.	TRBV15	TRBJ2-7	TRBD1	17	CATSRARLQGHTYEQYF	TGTGCCACCAGCAGAGCCCGCCTACAGGGGCATACCTACGAGCAGTACTTC
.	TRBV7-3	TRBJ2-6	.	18	CASSGGRDNSPGANVLTF	TGTGCCAGCAGCGGAGGCCGGGACAATAGCCCTGGGGCCAACGTCCTGACTTTC
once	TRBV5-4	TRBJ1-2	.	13	CASSFSPNYGYTF	TGTGCCAGCAGCTTCTCCCCCAACTATGGCTACACCTTC
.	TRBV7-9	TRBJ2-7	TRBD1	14	CASRDGGQSYEQYF	TGTGCCAGCAGGGATGGGGGACAGTCCTACGAGCAGTACTTC
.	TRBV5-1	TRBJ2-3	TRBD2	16	CASSPTSGVSTDTQYF	TGCGCCAGCAGCCCGACTAGCGGGGTTAGCACAGATACGCAGTATTTT
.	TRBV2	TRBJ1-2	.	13	CASSAARGYGYTF	TGTGCCAGCAGTGCTGCCCGGGGGTATGGCTACACCTTC
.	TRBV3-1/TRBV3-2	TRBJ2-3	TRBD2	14	CASSRLAGEDTQYF	TGTGCCAGCAGTCGACTAGCGGGGGAAGATACGCAGTATTTT
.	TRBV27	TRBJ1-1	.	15	CASSPSGTPNTEAFF	TGTGCCAGCAGTCCTTCCGGGACACCGAACACTGAAGCTTTCTTT
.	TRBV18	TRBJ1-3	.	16	CASSPNMRNSGNTIYF	TGTGCCAGCTCACCAAACATGAGGAACTCTGGAAACACCATATATTTT
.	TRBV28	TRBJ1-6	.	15	CASVTNPGNNSPLHF	TGTGCCAGCGTCACGAATCCGGGAAATAATTCACCCCTCCACTTT
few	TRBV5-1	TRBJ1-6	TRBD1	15	CASSGGQGRNSPLHF	TGCGCCAGCAGCGGGGGACAGGGGCGGAATTCACCCCTCCACTTT
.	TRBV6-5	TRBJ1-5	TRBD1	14	CASSLGQGDQPQHF	TGTGCCAGCAGCTTAGGACAGGGCGATCAGCCCCAGCATTTT
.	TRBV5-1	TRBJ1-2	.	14	CASSLDPSGNGYTF	TGCGCCAGCAGCTTGGATCCCTCGGGGAATGGCTACACCTTC
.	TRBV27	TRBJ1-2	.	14	CASSLTGLNYGYTF	TGTGCCAGCAGTTTGACGGGACTGAACTATGGCTACACCTTC
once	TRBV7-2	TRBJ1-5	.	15	CASSLGSTEDQPQHF	TGTGCCAGCAGCTTAGGATCGACAGAGGATCAGCCCCAGCATTTT
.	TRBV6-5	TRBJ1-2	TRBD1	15	CASSYSTGGAEGYTF	TGTGCCAGCAGTTACTCGACAGGGGGCGCGGAAGGCTACACCTTC
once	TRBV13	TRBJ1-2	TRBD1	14	CASSLQGAYYGYTF	TGTGCCAGCAGCTTGCAGGGGGCGTACTATGGCTACACCTTC
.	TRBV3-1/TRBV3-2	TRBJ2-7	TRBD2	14	CASSQFSGAYEQYF	TGTGCCAGCAGCCAGTTCAGCGGGGCCTACGAGCAGTACTTC
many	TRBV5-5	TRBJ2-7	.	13	CASSLGESYEQYF	TGTGCCAGCAGCTTGGGAGAATCCTACGAGCAGTACTTC
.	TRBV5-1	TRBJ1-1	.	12	CASSFQGTEAFF	TGCGCCAGCAGCTTTCAGGGCACTGAAGCTTTCTTT
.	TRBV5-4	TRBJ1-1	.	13	CASSPGQYTEAFF	TGTGCCAGCAGCCCCGGACAATACACTGAAGCTTTCTTT
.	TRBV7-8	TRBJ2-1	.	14	CASSLGAFNNEQFF	TGTGCCAGCAGCTTAGGGGCATTCAACAATGAGCAGTTCTTC
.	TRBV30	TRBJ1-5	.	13	CAWSGGHNQPQHF	TGTGCCTGGAGTGGCGGGCACAATCAGCCCCAGCATTTT